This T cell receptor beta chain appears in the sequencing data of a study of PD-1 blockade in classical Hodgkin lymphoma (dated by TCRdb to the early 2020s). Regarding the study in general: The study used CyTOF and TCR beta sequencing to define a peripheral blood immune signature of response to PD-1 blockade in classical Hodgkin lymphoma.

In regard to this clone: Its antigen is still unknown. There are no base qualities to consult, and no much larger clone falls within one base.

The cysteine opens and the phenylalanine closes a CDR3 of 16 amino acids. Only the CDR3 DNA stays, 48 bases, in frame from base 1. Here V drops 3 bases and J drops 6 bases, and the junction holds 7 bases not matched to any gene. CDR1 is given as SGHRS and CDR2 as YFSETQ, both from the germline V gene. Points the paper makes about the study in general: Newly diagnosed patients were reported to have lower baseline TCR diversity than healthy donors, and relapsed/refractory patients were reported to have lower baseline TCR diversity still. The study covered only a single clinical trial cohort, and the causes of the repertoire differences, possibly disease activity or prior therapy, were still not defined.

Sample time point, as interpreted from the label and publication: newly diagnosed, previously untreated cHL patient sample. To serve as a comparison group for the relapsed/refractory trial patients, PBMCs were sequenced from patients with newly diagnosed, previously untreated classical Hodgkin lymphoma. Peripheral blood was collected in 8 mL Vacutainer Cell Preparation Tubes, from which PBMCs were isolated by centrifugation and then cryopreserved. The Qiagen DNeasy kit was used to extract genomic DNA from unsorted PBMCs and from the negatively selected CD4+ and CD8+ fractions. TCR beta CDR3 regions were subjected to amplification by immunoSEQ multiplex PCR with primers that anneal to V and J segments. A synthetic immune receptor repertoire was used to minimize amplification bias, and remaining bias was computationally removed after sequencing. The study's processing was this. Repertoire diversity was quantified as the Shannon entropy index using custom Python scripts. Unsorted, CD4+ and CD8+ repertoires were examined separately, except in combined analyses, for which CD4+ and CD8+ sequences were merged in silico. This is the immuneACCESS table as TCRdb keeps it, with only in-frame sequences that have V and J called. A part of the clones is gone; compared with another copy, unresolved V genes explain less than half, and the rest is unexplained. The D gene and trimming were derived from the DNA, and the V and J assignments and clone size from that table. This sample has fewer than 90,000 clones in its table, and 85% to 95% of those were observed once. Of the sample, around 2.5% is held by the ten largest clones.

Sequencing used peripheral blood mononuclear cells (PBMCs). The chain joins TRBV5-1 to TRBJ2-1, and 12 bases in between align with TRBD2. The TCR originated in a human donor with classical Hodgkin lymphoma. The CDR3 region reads CASSSQGLAGVNEQFF. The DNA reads TGCGCCAGCAGCTCCCAGGGACTAGCGGGTGTCAATGAGCAGTTCTTC. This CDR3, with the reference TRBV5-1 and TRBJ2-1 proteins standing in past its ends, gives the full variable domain KAGVTQTPRYLIKTRGQQVTLSCSPISGHRSVSWYQQTPGQGLQFLFEYFSETQRNKGNFPGRFSGRQFSNSRSEMNVSTLELGDSALYLCASSSQGLAGVNEQFFGPGTRLTVL.